Below are 10 T cell receptor beta chains sequenced from a single sample in a study of siplizumab effects on memory and regulatory T cells (dated by TCRdb to between 2018 and 2021). Cells from the mixed lymphocyte reactions were cocultured for approximately six days at 37 degrees C. Preparation of the library involved the immunoSEQ multiplex PCR assay. TCRdb limited this immuneACCESS table to in-frame rearrangements with V and J called. A share of clones is missing; checked studies link under half to unresolved V genes, and the rest is unexplained. Recorded for this sample are 15,000 to 20,000 clones; around 40% of them occurred a single time. The ten largest clones add up to roughly 6.2% of the sample. These receptors lack a known antigen. The specimen was CFSE-low (dividing) CD4+ T cells sorted from an allogeneic mixed lymphocyte reaction. The receptor source for this set is a human donor in good health; the cells came from an allogeneic mixed lymphocyte reaction. Some clones in this sample may be carry-over from other donors' samples.

The chain links TRBV27 to TRBJ2-7; TRBD2 matches at 13 bases. Germline assignment: CDR1 MNHEY and CDR2 SMNVEV (reference sequence). This CDR3 region has 15 residues. Trimming cost V 6 bases and J 2 bases; bases outside gene matches: 4. The CDR3 nucleotides are TGTGCCAGCAGCTGGGGACTAGCGGGAACCTACGAGCAGTACTTC. It specifies CASSWGLAGTYEQYF.

V usage is TRBV7-2 and J usage is TRBJ1-2; no definite D call. V lost 2 bases and J 8 bases, leaving 12 bases between the germline ends. CDR1 SGHTA and CDR2 FQGNSA come from the germline V gene. The CDR3 extends over 13 amino acids. The CDR3 DNA is TGTGCCAGCAGCTTACTCAACAACCTCGGCTACACCTTC. Amino acids: CASSLLNNLGYTF.

The chain employs TRBV6-1 and TRBJ2-7; 11 nucleotides match TRBD2. The ends lost 6 bases at V and 8 bases at J; junction bases unmatched: 9. Germline V CDR1 and CDR2: MNHNS, SASEGT. There are 14 residues in the CDR3. The CDR3 DNA is TGTGCCAGCAGACTAGCGGGAGTATCCAGTCAGCAGTACTTC. It yields the protein CASRLAGVSSQQYF.

V usage is TRBV19 and J usage is TRBJ1-2; the D gene is possibly TRBD1 (6 bases). The CDR3 spans 15 residues. Germline V gene lookup returns CDR1 LNHDA and CDR2 SQIVND (reference sequence). V was clipped by 7 bases and J by 2 bases, with 17 bases between them. CDR3 coding DNA: TGTGCCAGTAACCGCGGGGGCCAGGTCAACTATGGCTACACCTTC. Protein product: CASNRGGQVNYGYTF.

This sequence joins TRBV29-1 and TRBJ2-4, with D perhaps matching TRBD2 (5 bases). CDR1 is SQVTM and CDR2 is ANQGSEA in the germline V gene. V shed 4 bases and J shed 3 bases, with 10 bases lying between them. The length of the CDR3 is 13 residues. CDR3 DNA sequence: TGCAGCGTTGCAGAGGGTAGCAAAAACATTCAGTACTTC. Protein: CSVAEGSKNIQYF.

The chain carries TRBV7-8 and TRBJ1-4; D perhaps matches TRBD1 (6 bases). The CDR3 loop spans 14 amino acids. CDR1 is SGHVS, CDR2 FQNEAQ, per germline. The germline V and J ends were trimmed by 1 base and 7 bases, with 10 bases remaining between them. In nucleotides, the CDR3 is TGTGCCAGCAGCTTAGACAGGGTCGGTGAAAAACTGTTTTTT. This gives the protein CASSLDRVGEKLFF.

The chain links TRBV5-1 to TRBJ2-3; tentatively, D is TRBD1 (6 bases). Germline CDR1 and CDR2: SGHRS and YFSETQ. The CDR3 length is 16 residues. V lost 1 base and J lost 2, with 14 bases in between. CDR3 nucleotides: TGCGCCAGCAGCTTGACAGGGACCTCTCCCACAGATACGCAGTATTTT. This sequence encodes CASSLTGTSPTDTQYF.

The J gene is TRBJ2-1, the V gene TRBV15, with 10 nucleotides matching TRBD2. Germline CDR1 is LNHNV and CDR2 is YYDKDF (reference sequence). This CDR3 comprises 16 residues. Trimming took 0 bases from V and 5 from J; bases not matched to a gene: 4. In DNA form, the CDR3 reads TGTGCCACCAGCAGAGATCCCACTAGCGGGAACAATGAGCAGTTCTTC. This gives the protein CATSRDPTSGNNEQFF. The variable domain in full, completed from reference TRBV15 and TRBJ2-1, reads DAMVIQNPRYQVTQFGKPVTLSCSQTLNHNVMYWYQQKSSQAPKLLFHYYDKDFNNEADTPDNFQSRRPNTSFCFLDIRSPGLGDTAMYLCATSRDPTSGNNEQFFGPGTRLTVL.

This clone was seen a few times. This chain's CDR3 is CASSADRVSYNEQFF. The CDR3 bases are TGTGCCAGCAGTGCCGACAGGGTCTCCTACAATGAGCAGTTCTTC. This chain links TRBV2 with TRBJ2-1, with 7 nucleotides matching TRBD1. CDR1 and CDR2 (germline): SNHLY, FYNNEI. This CDR3 is built from 15 residues. Losses at the gene ends were 4 bases for V and 0 bases for J; bases not matched to a gene: 3.

The chain is built from TRBV5-1 and TRBJ1-2; maybe TRBD1 (5 bases). V was trimmed by 5 bases and J by 8 bases, leaving 16 bases between them. From germline, CDR1 is SGHRS and CDR2 YFSETQ. The CDR3 has 13 amino acids. As DNA, the CDR3 is TGCGCCAGCAGGGAACCTCAGGGCCTCGGCTACACCTTC. Its translation: CASREPQGLGYTF.